The subject of this entry is one TCR beta chain. Its antigen is currently unknown. The data stem from a study of glioma-infiltrating T cells after dendritic cell vaccination. Study information: Dendritic cell vaccination trial patients had either newly diagnosed or recurrent glioblastoma. Monocyte-derived dendritic cells, cultured seven days with IL-4 and GM-CSF, were pulsed with autologous tumor lysate. Study findings and constraints: The cohort had few patients with full blood and tumor sets.

The CDR3 spans 13 residues. The germline CDR1 and CDR2 sequences are GTSNPN and SVGIG (reference sequence). Trimming cost V 3 bases and J 9 bases; bases outside gene matches: 0. TCRB CDR3 was amplified from 2 ug genomic DNA or less. The table came from immunoSEQ multiplex PCR; TCRdb's copy has only in-frame clones and leaves some out. The sample holds about 82,000 clones; about 87% are singletons and the top ten take 3.2%. The chain carries TRBV30 and TRBJ2-1; TRBD2 matches at 15 bases. Source: blood, taken before dendritic cell vaccination. The receptor comes from a human donor with glioblastoma. Here the CDR3 reads CAWRGLAGGEQFF. The CDR3 DNA reads TGTGCCTGGAGGGGACTAGCGGGGGGTGAGCAGTTCTTC. Filled out from reference TRBV30 and TRBJ2-1, the complete variable domain reads SQTIHQWPATLVQPVGSPLSLECTVEGTSNPNLYWYRQAAGRGLQLLFYSVGIGQISSEVPQNLSASRPQDRQFILSSKKLLLSDSGFYLCAWRGLAGGEQFFGPGTRLTVL.